This TCR beta chain comes out of a study of cytomegalovirus exposure and HLA in healthy donors (dated by TCRdb to 2015 to 2018). With regard to the full study: In an earlier analysis of 587 of the donors, 276 Gb of sequence data and some 120 million unique TCR beta sequences from roughly 190 million T cells were reported. Of the approximately 400 genotyped donors, less than 85% were placed in the genetic ancestry cluster associated with self-reported Caucasian donors. Using immunosequencing, the study profiled T cell repertoires from about 650 subjects and related those repertoires to cytomegalovirus serostatus. Typing coverage differed by locus: A, B, C, DRB1 and DQB1 were typed in about 629-640 donors, DQA1 in about 560, DPA1 in 600 to 610, and DPB1 in roughly 470. Besides the first cohort of approximately 710 subjects, a separate validation cohort made up of roughly 130 different subjects was used. Across some 400 genotyped donors of the cohort, an average of about 240,000 unique TCR beta nucleotide sequences per donor were sequenced, and roughly 17% of those sequences were non-productive. Donor age, sex, ethnicity and CMV serostatus were compiled alongside the repertoire data. An early release that covered approximately 600 HLA-typed donors contained approximately 300 gigabases of sequencing data and about 84 million unique TCR sequences. Genome-wide SNP genotypes for about three fifths of the roughly 670 donors were used in a later genetic analysis, which treated that subset as a discovery cohort. The study aimed to test whether cataloging public T cell receptors could reveal signatures of past pathogen exposure. An earlier analysis of fewer than 700 of the donors applied high-throughput TCR beta sequencing to assess whether each TCR beta V gene segment acted as functional or pseudogenic. Every repertoire in the discovery cohort had been generated on one and the same sequencing platform. To predict cytomegalovirus infection status, the study combined high-throughput TCR immunosequencing, statistical association of individual TCRs with disease status, and machine learning. Because of strong linkage in the cohort, roughly five DR-DQ haplotypes were treated as single units for association and clustering. Both class I and class II loci were covered by HLA typing, at four-digit resolution. Rather than drawing on any new phenotypic data, the later analysis identified candidate immune exposures from TCR beta sequences and the way those sequences occurred across donors. In a later analysis, previously published TCR beta repertoires from 550 to 700 donors were re-analyzed and high-resolution HLA genotyping was added so that TCR occurrence patterns could be studied.

The paper as a whole reports these results and caveats: Only TCR beta chains were sequenced in this cohort, and the absence of alpha or paired-chain data limited detectable features. In a later analysis, most CMV-associated TCR beta chains were found to appear HLA-restricted, with HLA associations seemingly driven largely by CMV exposure. Most TCR sequences were observed very rarely across donors, whereas some public TCRs were present in many individuals. The authors suggested that the approach could potentially be extended to other disease states and immunological phenotypes. In a later genetic analysis, fewer N-insertions in productive TCRs were reported among donors in an Asian-associated ancestry cluster than the approximately 710-donor mean. Correlated functional status among segregating V segments might be attributable to linkage disequilibrium, but an unknown experimental factor could not be ruled out. In a later analysis, around 17,000 TCR beta sequences were associated with specific HLA alleles at a false discovery rate of 0.05. Several of the top co-occurrence clusters appeared to be linked to parvovirus B19, influenza, CMV and Epstein-Barr virus, according to a later analysis. In both the original and validation cohorts, the classifier was reported to diagnose cytomegalovirus status with high specificity and sensitivity. When HLA alleles, especially DR and DQ, strongly co-occurred, attributing TCR associations to individual alleles was difficult. A total of fewer than 200 TCR beta chains were listed by the study as associated with cytomegalovirus. Sequencing depth was assumed to be roughly uniform across donors in the presence/absence analyses, though that assumption may not hold. A group of highly shared sequence variants was considered likely to be a technical artifact of the sequencing pipeline. For the cohort, immune exposure information was limited to CMV serostatus. In a later analysis, the rate of TCR association differed among HLA loci, with DRB1 alleles having the most associated TCRs and HLA-C alleles having the fewest. A further reported finding was that TCR beta sequences accurately predicted the HLA-A and HLA-B alleles for most subjects in the first cohort. In a later analysis, HLA-associated TCR beta chains were found to be more clonally expanded and to have lower generation probabilities than equally common non-associated chains. In an earlier analysis of approximately 590 of the donors, most TCR beta V segments appeared in productive rearrangements about 87% or about 30% of the time, broadly matching IMGT annotations. Because some donors lacked HLA typing at each locus, the association tests relied only on the typed subset. An association between a missense DCLRE1C variant and V-gene and J-gene trimming of TCR beta chains was found in a later genetic analysis and replicated in an independent cohort. Because counts were too low, approximately 15 rarely observed V segments, including chromosome 9 orphons, were excluded from the earlier analysis of about 500 of the donors. In vitro tests confirmed that a few of the cytomegalovirus-associated TCR beta chains recognize cytomegalovirus antigens.

Notes on this clone: Its antigen is unknown. No much larger clonotype is one base removed from it; base qualities were not supplied.

In total, roughly 670 healthy bone marrow donors made up the cohort. At the time of sampling, all cohort members were nominally healthy, though unrecorded immune exposures were likely present. The donor tested CMV seropositive and was one of the 289 seropositive cohort members. A peripheral blood sample was provided by each donor, and peripheral blood mononuclear cells were used for TCR beta sequencing. Genomic DNA was extracted from the blood cell samples with the Qiagen DNeasy Blood Extraction Kit. Libraries were built with the immunoSEQ multiplex PCR assay. For the multiplex PCR, a mixture combining 60 forward primers for TCR Vbeta segments and 13 reverse primers for TCR Jbeta segments was used. Amplification of the CDR3 region of rearranged TCR beta genes was performed with a multiplex PCR assay on genomic DNA. The Illumina HiSeq System was used to sequence the amplified TCR beta libraries as 87-base-pair reads. The original pipeline was this. In a later analysis, tens of millions of unique TCR beta chains were counted across the approximately 620 repertoires, and roughly 9.9 million of these chains were shared by at least two donors. Raw reads were error-corrected and collapsed into unique sequences with a nearest-neighbor algorithm that merged closely related sequences to remove PCR and sequencing errors. Alignment of CDR3 sequences to IMGT reference sequences was used to assign V, D and J gene segments. For a sequence to be retained, at least a six-nucleotide match to both a V gene segment and a J gene segment was required. A rearrangement was called productive if the CDR3 had no stop codons and remained in frame with V and J, and every other rearrangement was called non-productive. Following IMGT convention, CDR3 was defined as the stretch from the second conserved V-encoded cysteine up to the conserved J-encoded phenylalanine. The earlier analysis of 587 of the donors excluded sequences that lacked an unambiguous match to a single V gene segment. In an earlier analysis of several hundred of the donors, V segments were called functional above 56.7% productive rearrangements and were called segregating when the between-donor standard deviation exceeded 5%. A statistical classification framework was built to diagnose cytomegalovirus status from the catalog of TCR beta chain sequences. In a later analysis, V and J genes were assigned by comparing TCR nucleotide sequences against IMGT/GENE-DB human TR gene sequences. In a later analysis, CDR3 sequences and most-parsimonious VDJ recombination scenarios were assigned using the TCRdist pipeline. In a later analysis, each TCR beta chain was defined by its CDR3 amino acid sequence together with its V-gene family, and reads lacking a unique V-gene family were excluded. In a later analysis, approximately 590 highly shared, low-generation-probability nucleotide sequences were removed to address suspected cross-contamination and a sequencing artifact. In a later analysis, a clonal expansion index for each public chain was calculated from normalized within-repertoire ranks of inferred template counts. A later analysis computed generation probabilities with a VDJ recombination model fitted to out-of-frame rearrangements, and checked the results against IGoR. In a later analysis, TCR-TCR, TCR-HLA and TCR-CMV co-occurrence was scored with hypergeometric tests, and a repertoire-size bias correction was applied to TCR pairs. In a later analysis, false discovery rates were estimated by permuting HLA or CMV assignments 20 times. A later analysis grouped co-occurring TCRs with DBSCAN, adding TCRdist sequence similarity when clustering within HLA-allele-positive subsets. Co-occurrence clustering excluded repertoires with fewer than 30,000 or more than 120,000 public chains, plus five with anomalous nucleotide sharing. Here the immuneACCESS table is served through TCRdb, limited to in-frame sequences with V and J called. Missing clones are a known gap in these copies; in checked studies unresolved V genes cover under half, and the rest lacks a known reason. For V, J and clone size, that table is used; D and trimming come from the DNA. Across this sample there are approximately 78,000 clones, with around 70% seen only once. Jointly, the top ten make up roughly 22% of the sample.

Sequencing was carried out using PBMCs. This receptor was identified in a man in his forties in good health and CMV-seropositive.

The nucleotide sequence is TGTGCCAGCGGTGGGACAGGGGGACATGGCTACACCTTC. It translates to CASGGTGGHGYTF. The chain uses TRBV2 and TRBJ1-2, and TRBD1 matches 11 of the central bases. Trimming takes 8 bases off V and 6 bases off J; junction bases not matched to a gene: 5. Spanning cysteine to phenylalanine, the CDR3 consists of 13 amino acids. The CDR3 DNA has 39 bases and is translated from base 1. Sequences SNHLY (CDR1) and FYNNEI (CDR2) are obtained from the germline V gene. The full variable domain, completed from the reference TRBV2 and TRBJ1-2 proteins outside the CDR3, reads EPEVTQTPSHQVTQMGQEVILRCVPISNHLYFYWYRQILGQKVEFLVSFYNNEISEKSEIFDDQFSVERPDGSNFTLKIRSTKLEDSAMYFCASGGTGGHGYTFGSGTRLTVV.